Sequencing of this T cell receptor (beta chain) was carried out in a study of neurological immune-mediated disorders. Regarding the study as a whole: Sharing of CDR3 amino acid sequences among expanded clones across subjects was absent, suggesting private repertoires in all groups.

The sample holds many counts of this clonotype. The target antigen is unknown. TCRdb reanalysed the 5' RACE reads using MiXCR and keeps one entry per CDR3 protein. The table shows fewer than 35,000 distinct CDR3 sequences, with approximately 4.3% occurring only once. The unsorted libraries were produced from 2 million PBMCs held at -80 C. The material sequenced was PBMCs. The receptor comes from a man aged 18 to 30 in good health.

The CDR3 loop is CASSQRDRSPLHF. For the CDR3, the DNA is TGTGCCAGCAGCCAACGGGACCGATCACCCCTCCACTTT. The rearrangement uses TRBV3-1 and TRBJ1-6; possibly TRBD1 for D (5 bases). CDR3 length equals 13 residues. Germline V gene data show CDR1 as LGHDT and CDR2 as YNNKEL (reference sequence). The ends were cut back, 2 bases at V and 10 bases at J, with 9 bases in the middle.